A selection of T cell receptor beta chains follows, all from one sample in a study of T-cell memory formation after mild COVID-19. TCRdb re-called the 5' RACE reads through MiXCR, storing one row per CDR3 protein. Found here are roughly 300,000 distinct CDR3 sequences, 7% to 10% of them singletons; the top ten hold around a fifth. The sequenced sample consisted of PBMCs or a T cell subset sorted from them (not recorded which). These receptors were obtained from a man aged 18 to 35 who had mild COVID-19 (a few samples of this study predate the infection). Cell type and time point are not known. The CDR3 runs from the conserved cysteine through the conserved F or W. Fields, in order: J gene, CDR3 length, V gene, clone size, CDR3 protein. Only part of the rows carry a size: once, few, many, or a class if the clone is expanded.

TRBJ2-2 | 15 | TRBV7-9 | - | CASSLGGKNTGELFF
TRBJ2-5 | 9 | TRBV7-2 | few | CASILRMYF
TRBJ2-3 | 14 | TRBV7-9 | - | CASTPESGGDTQYF
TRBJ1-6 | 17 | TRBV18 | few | CASSWGGPSSYNSPLHF
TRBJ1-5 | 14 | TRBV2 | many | CASSKSTGDQPQHF
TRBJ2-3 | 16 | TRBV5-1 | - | CASSPPSGLSTDTQYF
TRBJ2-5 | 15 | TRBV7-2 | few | CASSAELGDGETQYF
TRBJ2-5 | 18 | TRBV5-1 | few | CASSLLPSGGPIQETQYF
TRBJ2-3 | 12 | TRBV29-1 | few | CSARWRTDTQYF
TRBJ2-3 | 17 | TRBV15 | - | CATSRFPPSDHTDTQYF
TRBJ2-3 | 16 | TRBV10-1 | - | CASSDFVGQGMDTQYF
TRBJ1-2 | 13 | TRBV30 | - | CAWRTFPLRGYTF
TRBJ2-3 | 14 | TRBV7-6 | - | CASSLVGYTDTQYF
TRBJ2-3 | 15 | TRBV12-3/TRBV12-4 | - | CASSTRDSGLNTQYF
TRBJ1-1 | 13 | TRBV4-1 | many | CASSPREVTEAFF
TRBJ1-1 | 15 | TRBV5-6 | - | CASSFVDAIGAEAFF
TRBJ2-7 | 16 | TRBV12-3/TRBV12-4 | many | CASSLGNNRGAYEQYF
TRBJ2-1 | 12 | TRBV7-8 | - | CASSLAGLGQFF
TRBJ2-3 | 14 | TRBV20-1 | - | CSASTPSSTDTQYF
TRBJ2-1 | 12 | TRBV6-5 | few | CASSYSRAEQFF
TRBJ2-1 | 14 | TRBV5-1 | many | CASAYPSSYNEQFF
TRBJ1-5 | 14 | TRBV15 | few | CATSSDSSLGPQHF